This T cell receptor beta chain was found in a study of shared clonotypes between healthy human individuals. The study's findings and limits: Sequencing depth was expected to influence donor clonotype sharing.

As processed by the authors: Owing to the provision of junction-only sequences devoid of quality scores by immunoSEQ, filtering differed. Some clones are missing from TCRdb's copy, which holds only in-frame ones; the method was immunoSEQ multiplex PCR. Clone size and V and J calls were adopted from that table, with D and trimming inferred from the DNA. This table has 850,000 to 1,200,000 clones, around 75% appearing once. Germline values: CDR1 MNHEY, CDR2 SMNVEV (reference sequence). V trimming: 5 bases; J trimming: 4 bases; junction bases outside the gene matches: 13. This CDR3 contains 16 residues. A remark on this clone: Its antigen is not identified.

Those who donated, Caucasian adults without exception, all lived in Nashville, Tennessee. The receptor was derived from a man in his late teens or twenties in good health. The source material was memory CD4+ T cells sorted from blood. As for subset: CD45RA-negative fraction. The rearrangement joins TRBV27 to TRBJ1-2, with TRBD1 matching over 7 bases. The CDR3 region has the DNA TGTGCCAGCAGTGGGGGCCCGGGACAGAGTATCTATGGCTACACCTTC. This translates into CASSGGPGQSIYGYTF.